This TCR beta chain derives from a study of blood T cell repertoires in COVID-19. Study details: From the United States, Italy and Spain came samples of acute and convalescent COVID-19. Sources were T cells, B-cell-depleted T cells, or PBMCs; the material itself was cDNA or gDNA.

This CDR3 is built from 16 residues. In germline, CDR1 is LGHNA, CDR2 YNFKEQ. With V trimmed by 0 bases and J by 2 bases, 6 bases remained unmatched. A Seattle source enrolled patients during active infection and followed them longitudinally. This clone was observed a few times. Per the authors' pipeline: Estimates of nucleated cell counts were drawn from the amplification of reference gene primers. Here immunoSEQ multiplex PCR was the method, and the copy in TCRdb shows in-frame clones only, minus some. That table supplies the V and J calls and clone size; D and trimming were determined from the DNA. The data contain approximately 150,000 clones, more than 80% of them singletons.

The sample comprised peripheral blood. The V call is TRBV4-2, the J call TRBJ2-7, with 8 bases lining up with TRBD2. This receptor was identified in a man between 18 and 29 years old with COVID-19, enrolled during active disease. The CDR3 DNA is TGTGCCAGCAGCCAAGAACGAGCGGGAGACACCTACGAGCAGTACTTC. Translated: CASSQERAGDTYEQYF.